This T cell receptor (beta chain) comes out of a study of T cells in Graves' hyperthyroidism and ophthalmopathy. General study findings and limits: Blood also contained most expanded thyroid clonotypes above 0.001.

Trimming removed 3 bases at V and 6 bases at J, with 15 bases between. The germline gives CDR1 MDHEN, CDR2 SYDVKM. CDR3 size: 15 residues. Across 18 months, stable Graves' hyperthyroidism was marked by no progression to ophthalmopathy. Aged 18 to 65, the patients had hyperthyroidism that was newly diagnosed and had lasted under 2 months. From RNA transcripts, TCR beta CDR3 regions were amplified. First-round RT-PCR with HTBI primers amplified the TCR CDR3 region. TCRdb reprocessed the multiplex PCR reads via MiXCR and lists one record per CDR3 protein. This sample carries under 400,000 distinct CDR3 sequences, under 15% of them seen once, and the ten largest clones take 9.2%. This clonotype was recorded many times. Its target is unknown.

Material for sequencing was blood. The chain uses TRBV28 and TRBJ1-3; D is unresolved. The TCR was taken from a woman aged 18-29 years with Graves' hyperthyroidism. CDR3 loop: CASSLGRPGENTIYF. The CDR3, as DNA: TGTGCCAGCAGTTTGGGCAGGCCTGGGGAAAACACCATATATTTT.